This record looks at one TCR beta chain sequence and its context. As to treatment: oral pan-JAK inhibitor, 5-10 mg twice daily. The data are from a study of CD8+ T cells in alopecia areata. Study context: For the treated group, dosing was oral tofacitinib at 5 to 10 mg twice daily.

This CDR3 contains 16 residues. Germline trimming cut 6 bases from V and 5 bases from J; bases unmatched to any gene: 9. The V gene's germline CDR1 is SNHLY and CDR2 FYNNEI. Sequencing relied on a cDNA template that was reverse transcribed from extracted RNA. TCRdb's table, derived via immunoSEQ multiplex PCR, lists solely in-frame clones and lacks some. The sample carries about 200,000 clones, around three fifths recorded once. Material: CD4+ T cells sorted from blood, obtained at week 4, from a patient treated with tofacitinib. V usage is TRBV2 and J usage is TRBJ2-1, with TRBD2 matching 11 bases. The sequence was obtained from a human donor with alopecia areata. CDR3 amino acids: CASRGLAGGPNNEQFF. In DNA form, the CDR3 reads TGTGCCAGCAGAGGATTAGCGGGGGGGCCCAACAATGAGCAGTTCTTC.